Listed below are T cell receptor beta chains from one sample, sequenced in a study of blood T cell repertoires in COVID-19. Assay used: immunoSEQ multiplex PCR; TCRdb lists only in-frame clones, some missing. The data contain about 220,000 clones, around three quarters of them singletons. Sequencing input: peripheral blood. The receptors were sampled from a woman in her seventies with acute or convalescent COVID-19. Each CDR3 is given with its conserved first and last residue. The D gene is left open where the match is weak. A clone size is listed for some rows: how often the clone was seen (once, few, many), or a class if it is expanded.

V: TRBV3-1/TRBV3-2
D: TRBD2
J: TRBJ2-3
size: .
DNA: TGTGCCAGCAGCCCCGGACTAGCGAGAACAGATACGCAGTATTTT
CDR3: CASSPGLARTDTQYF

V: TRBV24-1
D: TRBD1
J: TRBJ1-1
size: .
DNA: TGTGCCACCAGCCGACAGGGGAGGTCCGAAGCTTTCTTT
CDR3: CATSRQGRSEAFF

V: TRBV9
D: .
J: TRBJ2-5
size: .
DNA: TGTGCCAGCAGCGTAGATGCTCGCGGGACCCAGTACTTC
CDR3: CASSVDARGTQYF

V: TRBV4-1
D: .
J: TRBJ1-3
size: .
DNA: TGCGCCAGCAGCCCTAACGGACACTCTGGAAACACCATATATTTT
CDR3: CASSPNGHSGNTIYF

V: TRBV10-3
D: .
J: TRBJ1-2
size: .
DNA: TGTGCCCTAAAGGACTCGTCTCCTAGCTACACCTTC
CDR3: CALKDSSPSYTF

V: TRBV5-1
D: .
J: TRBJ2-5
size: .
DNA: TGCGCCAGCAGTCCAACTTACGACGGGGAGACCCAGTACTTC
CDR3: CASSPTYDGETQYF

V: TRBV5-4
D: TRBD1
J: TRBJ1-1
size: .
DNA: TGTGCCAGCAGCTTGGGGCAGGGGGGTTTCGGCACTGAAGCTTTCTTT
CDR3: CASSLGQGGFGTEAFF

V: TRBV7-2
D: .
J: TRBJ2-3
size: .
DNA: TGTGCCAGCAGCTTGACAGGACTCGGGCGCGAGGATACGCAGTATTTT
CDR3: CASSLTGLGREDTQYF

V: TRBV19
D: TRBD2
J: TRBJ2-3
size: .
DNA: TGTGCCACGACTAGCGGCCTCACAGATACGCAGTATTTT
CDR3: CATTSGLTDTQYF

V: TRBV24-1
D: .
J: TRBJ1-1
size: .
DNA: TGTGCCACCCTAAGGGGGGGTGTGAACACTGAAGCTTTCTTT
CDR3: CATLRGGVNTEAFF

V: TRBV27
D: .
J: TRBJ2-2
size: .
DNA: TGTGCCAGCAGTTTAAATCCCGGCAGGGTCGGGGAGCTGTTTTTT
CDR3: CASSLNPGRVGELFF

V: TRBV5-1
D: TRBD2
J: TRBJ2-5
size: many
DNA: TGCGCCAGCAGTTCCCTAGCGGGAGGCCTTAAAGAGACCCAGTACTTC
CDR3: CASSSLAGGLKETQYF

V: TRBV7-2
D: TRBD1
J: TRBJ1-4
size: .
DNA: TGTGCCAGCAGCTTACAGGGACAGTATAATGAAAAACTGTTTTTT
CDR3: CASSLQGQYNEKLFF

V: TRBV6-6
D: .
J: TRBJ2-2
size: .
DNA: TGTGCCAGCAGTTCCCAACTAGGGAACACCGGGGAGCTGTTTTTT
CDR3: CASSSQLGNTGELFF

V: TRBV30
D: .
J: TRBJ1-5
size: .
DNA: TGTGCCTGGAGTAAATCAGGGGTGCGGAGCAATCAGCCCCAGCATTTT
CDR3: CAWSKSGVRSNQPQHF

V: TRBV5-1
D: .
J: TRBJ1-5
size: once
DNA: TGCGCCAGCAGCTTAACTGGCAATCAGCCCCAGCATTTT
CDR3: CASSLTGNQPQHF

V: TRBV19
D: TRBD1
J: TRBJ2-5
size: .
DNA: TGTGCCAGTAGTCGACGGACAGGCAAGGAAGAGACCCAGTACTTC
CDR3: CASSRRTGKEETQYF

V: TRBV14
D: .
J: TRBJ1-4
size: .
DNA: TGTGCCAGCAGCCAATCGAGACACGTGAATGAAAAACTGTTTTTT
CDR3: CASSQSRHVNEKLFF

V: TRBV10-1
D: .
J: TRBJ2-1
size: .
DNA: TGCGCCAGCAGTGATCAATCCAATGAGCAGTTCTTC
CDR3: CASSDQSNEQFF

V: TRBV5-5
D: .
J: TRBJ2-3
size: .
DNA: TGTGCCAGCAGCTCGGGTCTGACTAGCACAGATACGCAGTATTTT
CDR3: CASSSGLTSTDTQYF

V: TRBV4-2
D: TRBD2
J: TRBJ2-1
size: .
DNA: TGTGCCAGCAGCCAACAAACTAGCGGGGCGGCCTACAATGAGCAGTTCTTC
CDR3: CASSQQTSGAAYNEQFF

V: TRBV11-2
D: .
J: TRBJ2-5
size: .
DNA: TGTGCCAGCAGCAGTAACACAGGAGGGGAGACCCAGTACTTC
CDR3: CASSSNTGGETQYF

V: TRBV19
D: .
J: TRBJ2-7
size: .
DNA: TGTGCCAGTAGCCCTCAGGGTGGGCTAGCGTCAGGCCGTTACTACGAGCAGTACTTC
CDR3: CASSPQGGLASGRYYEQYF